This entry describes one T cell receptor beta chain. The sample belongs to a study of T cells in localized non-small cell lung cancer. The data were produced by immunoSEQ multiplex PCR, yet TCRdb's version contains in-frame clones alone and is incomplete. The sample has roughly 58,000 clones; roughly 76% are singletons. V lost 2 bases and J lost 8, with 9 bases in between. The CDR3 runs 11 residues. Germline assignment: CDR1 GTSNPN and CDR2 SVGIG (reference sequence). The TCR sequence derives from a man between 35 and 75 years old with stage II lung adenocarcinoma. J is TRBJ1-2 and V is TRBV30; D is possibly TRBD1 (6 bases). The sequences come from PBMCs, collected before any cancer treatment. The chain's CDR3 is CAWSTGGGYTF. CDR3 DNA: TGTGCCTGGAGTACGGGGGGCGGCTACACCTTC.